One and the same sample provided the 16 T cell receptor beta chains below, sequenced in a study of blood T cell repertoires in COVID-19 (dated by TCRdb to between 2020 and 2021). Libraries were prepared through the immunoSEQ multiplex PCR assay. TCRdb provides this immuneACCESS table in a form limited to in-frame rearrangements. Some clones are lacking; in checked studies, under half of them reflect an unresolved V gene, and why the rest are absent is not known. The sample table records about 270,000 clones; approximately 88% of these occur just once. 2.2% of the sample rests with the top ten. Material for sequencing was peripheral blood. These TCRs come from a man aged 50-59 years with acute or convalescent COVID-19.

A single count supports this clone. The chain employs TRBV7-3 and TRBJ2-7; D unresolved. V was shortened by 0 bases and J by 6 bases, with 9 bases between the two germline ends. Germline values: CDR1 SGHTA, CDR2 FQGTGA. The CDR3 has 13 amino acids. The CDR3 here is CASSLTPGLEQYF. CDR3 coding DNA: TGTGCCAGCAGCTTAACCCCAGGCCTCGAGCAGTACTTC. Full variable domain (missing parts from reference TRBV7-3 and TRBJ2-7): GAGVSQTPSNKVTEKGKYVELRCDPISGHTALYWYRQSLGQGPEFLIYFQGTGAADDSGLPNDRFFAVRPEGSVSTLKIQRTERGDSAVYLCASSLTPGLEQYFGPGTRLTVT.

The V and J genes are TRBV10-3 and TRBJ2-6; tentatively, D is TRBD1 (6 bases). The V end was cut by 0 bases, the J end by 0 bases, with 12 bases between. The germline gives CDR1 ENHRY, CDR2 SYGVKD. This CDR3 spans 18 amino acids. CDR3 sequence reads: CAISESGTSYSGANVLTF. As DNA, the CDR3 is TGTGCCATCAGTGAGTCAGGGACAAGCTACTCTGGGGCCAACGTCCTGACTTTC.

The chain recombines TRBV6-5 with TRBJ1-1, with D possibly matching TRBD1 (6 bases). The germline gives CDR1 MNHEY, CDR2 SVGAGI. The CDR3 sequence is 15 residues long. V gave up 6 bases and J gave up 5 bases, with 19 bases separating them. The CDR3 region is CASSPATGFVTEAFF. Written as DNA, the CDR3 is TGTGCCAGCAGCCCCGCTACAGGGTTCGTTACTGAAGCTTTCTTT.

The V and J genes are TRBV12-3 or TRBV12-4 and TRBJ1-5; D is perhaps TRBD1 (5 bases). The V end was cut by 8 bases, the J end by 7 bases, with 12 bases between. The CDR3 extends over 12 amino acids. The CDR3 region has the DNA TGTGCCAGCGGAGGGGTCCCCCAGCCCCAGCATTTT. Protein product: CASGGVPQPQHF.

The chain has TRBV10-3 and TRBJ2-7, with D tentatively TRBD1 (6 bases). Trimming took 2 bases from V and 1 from J, leaving 12 bases between them. Germline values: CDR1 ENHRY, CDR2 SYGVKD. CDR3 length equals 15 residues. This chain's CDR3 is CAISENQGQSYEQYF. CDR3 coding DNA: TGTGCCATCAGTGAGAATCAGGGGCAATCCTACGAGCAGTACTTC.

CDR3 coding DNA: TGTGCCAGCAGCCGGACAGGGTCCACCGGGGAGCTGTTTTTT. This gives the protein CASSRTGSTGELFF. The chain links TRBV6-4 to TRBJ2-2; 8 positions agree with TRBD1. The CDR3 covers 14 residues. The germline V gene has CDR1 MRHNA and CDR2 SNTAGT. The V and J ends lost 6 bases and 4 bases, in that order; junction bases with no gene match: 4.

The rearrangement joins TRBV21-1 to TRBJ2-1; the table names TRBD2, a call not compared with the DNA. TRBV21-1 is a pseudogene locus. The CDR3 totals 17 residues. CDR3 nucleotide sequence: TGTGCCAGCAGACCACTACCTGAACACCTGATCTACAATGAGCAGTTCTTC. Translation: CASRPLPEHLIYNEQFF.

This sequence joins TRBV7-9 and TRBJ1-1; D perhaps matches TRBD1 (5 bases). Trimming took 4 bases from V and 0 from J, leaving 9 bases between them. The CDR3 runs to 14 residues. The germline gives CDR1 SEHNR, CDR2 FQNEAQ (reference sequence). CDR3 bases: TGTGCCAGCAGCTCTGGACACTTGAACACTGAAGCTTTCTTT. Translation: CASSSGHLNTEAFF.

The chain couples TRBV9 to TRBJ1-5, with a tentative D call TRBD1 (5 bases). Trimming took off 0 bases at V and 1 base at J, with 8 bases between the two ends. Germline CDR1 reads SGDLS; CDR2 reads YYNGEE. The CDR3 consists of 15 residues. The CDR3 nucleotides read TGTGCCAGCAGCGTAGGGTGGGGCAGCAATCAGCCCCAGCATTTT. This gives the protein CASSVGWGSNQPQHF.

The chain is built from TRBV30 and TRBJ1-5; D is possibly TRBD1 (6 bases). CDR1 is GTSNPN, CDR2 SVGIG, per germline (reference sequence). This CDR3 has 15 amino acids. V was trimmed by 0 bases and J by 6 bases, leaving 15 bases between them. CDR3 in amino acids: CAWSVPGAVGQPQHF. Written as DNA, the CDR3 is TGTGCCTGGAGTGTACCAGGGGCAGTTGGTCAGCCCCAGCATTTT. The entire variable domain, with the rest obtained from reference TRBV30 and TRBJ1-5, is as follows: SQTIHQWPATLVQPVGSPLSLECTVEGTSNPNLYWYRQAAGRGLQLLFYSVGIGQISSEVPQNLSASRPQDRQFILSSKKLLLSDSGFYLCAWSVPGAVGQPQHFGDGTRLSIL.

V gene TRBV19 combines with J gene TRBJ1-1; TRBD1 might be the D (5 bases). This CDR3 has 14 residues. Trimming took 5 bases from V and 4 from J, leaving 14 bases between them. Germline CDR1 LNHDA, CDR2 SQIVND (reference sequence). CDR3 DNA sequence: TGTGCCAGTAGTTTTTCAGGGTCGGGCACTGAAGCTTTCTTT. As protein: CASSFSGSGTEAFF. The variable domain in full, completed from reference TRBV19 and TRBJ1-1, reads DGGITQSPKYLFRKEGQNVTLSCEQNLNHDAMYWYRQDPGQGLRLIYYSQIVNDFQKGDIAEGYSVSREKKESFPLTVTSAQKNPTAFYLCASSFSGSGTEAFFGQGTRLTVV.

The V and J genes are TRBV5-8 and TRBJ2-5; 15 bases are a match to TRBD2. The V segment lost 2 bases and the J segment 3 bases; nucleotides outside the gene matches: 2. Germline assignment: CDR1 SGHTS and CDR2 YDEGEE. The CDR3 covers 16 residues. The CDR3 here is CASSFGTSGGKETQYF. CDR3 DNA: TGTGCCAGCAGCTTCGGGACTAGCGGGGGGAAAGAGACCCAGTACTTC.

In its sample, this clone was seen once. This chain uses TRBV5-1 with TRBJ1-1; 7 nucleotides line up with TRBD1. Unmatched junction bases numbered 8, after V lost 2 bases and J lost 7 bases. Germline V gene sequence: CDR1 SGHRS, CDR2 YFSETQ. This CDR3 has 14 amino acids. CDR3 coding DNA: TGCGCCAGCAGCTTCGAGGGGGCGCGGGGTGAAGCTTTCTTT. It yields the protein CASSFEGARGEAFF.

The chain is built from TRBV3-1 (or the pseudogene TRBV3-2) and TRBJ2-7; D may be TRBD1 (6 bases). This CDR3 comprises 16 residues. V lost 0 bases and J lost 4, with 16 bases in between. Germline V gives CDR1 LGHDT, CDR2 YNNKEL (reference sequence). CDR3 coding DNA: TGTGCCAGCAGCCAAGATGCGGGCAGGGGCGCTTACGAGCAGTACTTC. Its protein is CASSQDAGRGAYEQYF.

The V and J genes are TRBV18 and TRBJ2-5; 12 bases line up with TRBD2. J gave up 5 bases and V 4 bases, and 8 bases lay outside the gene matches. Germline values: CDR1 KGHSH, CDR2 LQKENI. The CDR3 covers 16 residues. The CDR3 DNA reads as TGTGCCAGCTCACAGCTACTAGCGGGGGGCAAGGAGACCCAGTACTTC. Its translation is CASSQLLAGGKETQYF.

This chain joins TRBV7-3 and TRBJ2-3, with 9 positions matching TRBD2. Germline lookup yields CDR1 SGHTA and CDR2 FQGTGA. This CDR3 is 15 amino acids long. V was pared by 4 bases and J by 0 bases, with 2 bases of the junction left unmatched. The CDR3 is CASSSSGASTDTQYF. The CDR3 DNA follows: TGTGCCAGCAGCTCTAGCGGGGCTAGCACAGATACGCAGTATTTT. Drawing the rest from reference TRBV7-3 and TRBJ2-3, the complete variable domain is GAGVSQTPSNKVTEKGKYVELRCDPISGHTALYWYRQSLGQGPEFLIYFQGTGAADDSGLPNDRFFAVRPEGSVSTLKIQRTERGDSAVYLCASSSSGASTDTQYFGPGTRLTVL.